Listed below are T cell receptor beta chains from one sample, sequenced in a study of T cell changes during pregnancy in multiple sclerosis. TCRdb's table, derived via immunoSEQ multiplex PCR, lists solely in-frame clones and lacks some. Of more than 50,000 clones listed, around nine tenths are singletons. The sample was peripheral blood, taken in the first trimester of pregnancy. The receptors shown here come from a female donor in good health, enrolled as a control in a pregnancy study. Each CDR3 is given with its conserved first and last residue. D genes are given only for firm matches. Size values are once, few and many counts, or a class for expanded clones, and some rows have none.

-	TRBV6-5	-	TRBJ1-4	CASSYSSREGPLFF	TGTGCCAGCAGTTACTCGAGTCGGGAGGGACCTCTGTTTTTT
-	TRBV4-3	-	TRBJ1-2	CASSQEAVRYGYTF	TGCGCCAGCAGCCAAGAAGCCGTCCGCTATGGCTACACCTTC
-	TRBV29-1	-	TRBJ1-2	CSVEVWTDGYTF	TGCAGCGTTGAGGTTTGGACAGATGGCTACACCTTC
-	TRBV7-2	-	TRBJ1-1	CASSAGGGGTTEAFF	TGTGCCAGCAGCGCGGGGGGCGGAGGAACAACTGAAGCTTTCTTT
TRBD1	TRBV10-3	-	TRBJ1-2	CAISGFQGGYGYTF	TGTGCCATCAGTGGGTTTCAGGGGGGCTATGGCTACACCTTC
TRBD1	TRBV9	-	TRBJ2-4	CASSPRTGGTKNIQYF	TGTGCCAGCAGCCCCCGGACAGGGGGGACCAAAAACATTCAGTACTTC
-	TRBV29-1	-	TRBJ2-7	CSVGAGTPREQYF	TGCAGCGTTGGTGCCGGGACACCCCGCGAGCAGTACTTC
-	TRBV2	-	TRBJ1-2	CASSRSRLGVDGYTF	TGTGCCAGCAGTCGGTCTCGACTGGGTGTCGATGGCTACACCTTC
-	TRBV6-6	-	TRBJ2-7	CASSYEGESYEQYF	TGTGCCAGCAGTTACGAGGGTGAGTCCTACGAGCAGTACTTC
TRBD2	TRBV5-1	-	TRBJ2-1	CASSRGGGNEQFF	TGCGCCAGCAGCCGAGGCGGGGGAAATGAGCAGTTCTTC
TRBD1	TRBV14	-	TRBJ1-1	CASSPQGQGAWYTEAFF	TGTGCCAGCAGCCCGCAAGGACAGGGGGCCTGGTACACTGAAGCTTTCTTT
-	TRBV28	-	TRBJ1-5	CASSYYNQPQHF	TGTGCCAGCAGTTATTACAATCAGCCCCAGCATTTT
TRBD2	TRBV7-6	once	TRBJ2-5	CASSPGLAGVETQYF	TGTGCCAGCAGCCCGGGGCTAGCGGGGGTCGAGACCCAGTACTTC
-	TRBV20-1	-	TRBJ2-3	CSVFTDTQYF	TGCAGTGTCTTCACAGATACGCAGTATTTT
TRBD1	TRBV28	-	TRBJ1-1	CASSSLQGGITEAFF	TGTGCCAGCAGTTCCCTACAGGGGGGCATCACTGAAGCTTTCTTT
-	TRBV6-5	-	TRBJ2-1	CASSYHTLGPDEQFF	TGTGCCAGCAGTTACCACACCTTGGGGCCTGATGAGCAGTTCTTC
TRBD1	TRBV28	-	TRBJ2-7	CASSFGTGKGEYEQYF	TGTGCCAGCAGTTTCGGGACAGGGAAGGGCGAGTACGAGCAGTACTTC
-	TRBV4-3	-	TRBJ2-7	CASSPGRGDHEQYF	TGCGCCAGCAGCCCCGGCAGGGGCGACCACGAGCAGTACTTC
-	TRBV11-2	-	TRBJ2-7	CASSRTAPSYEQYF	TGTGCCAGCAGCCGGACAGCGCCAAGCTACGAGCAGTACTTC
TRBD2	TRBV7-9	-	TRBJ2-6	CASSWEGRGANVLTF	TGTGCCAGCAGCTGGGAGGGCCGCGGGGCCAACGTCCTGACTTTC
-	TRBV19	-	TRBJ1-6	CASSISWVDSSPLHF	TGTGCCAGTAGTATAAGTTGGGTCGACAGCTCACCCCTCCACTTT
-	TRBV21-1	-	TRBJ2-2	CASSNLAGGGNTGELFF	TGTGCCAGCAGCAACCTAGCGGGAGGCGGCAACACCGGGGAGCTGTTTTTT
-	TRBV11-3	-	TRBJ2-1	CASSLEGQSVSYNEQFF	TGTGCCAGCAGCTTAGAGGGCCAGTCTGTTTCCTACAATGAGCAGTTCTTC
TRBD1	TRBV12-5	-	TRBJ1-4	CASGLEGAFGKLFF	TGTGCTAGTGGTTTAGAGGGGGCTTTCGGAAAACTGTTTTTT
TRBD1	TRBV5-6	-	TRBJ2-7	CASSFRGYEQYF	TGTGCCAGCAGCTTCAGGGGGTACGAGCAGTACTTC
-	TRBV5-6	-	TRBJ2-7	CASSLGGRRYEQYF	TGTGCCAGCAGCTTAGGGGGACGGAGATACGAGCAGTACTTC
-	TRBV10-3	-	TRBJ1-3	CAISQESGNTIYF	TGTGCCATCAGTCAGGAATCCGGAAACACCATATATTTT
TRBD2	TRBV30	once	TRBJ2-3	CAWIPGLANTDTQYF	TGTGCCTGGATCCCCGGACTAGCAAACACAGATACGCAGTATTTT
TRBD2	TRBV4-3	-	TRBJ2-1	CASSQGLAESYYNEQFF	TGCGCCAGCAGCCAAGGGCTAGCGGAGTCCTACTACAATGAGCAGTTCTTC
-	TRBV6-5	-	TRBJ1-2	CASSLSGGGYGYTF	TGTGCCAGCAGTTTATCGGGGGGCGGCTATGGCTACACCTTC
-	TRBV7-8	-	TRBJ1-5	CASSLSNQPQHF	TGTGCCAGCAGCTTATCTAATCAGCCCCAGCATTTT
TRBD1	TRBV7-9	-	TRBJ2-3	CASSPRDRTLDTQYF	TGTGCCAGCAGCCCCCGGGACAGGACCTTGGATACGCAGTATTTT